These T cell receptor beta chains were read from a single sample in a study of blood T cell repertoires in COVID-19. Repertoires were generated with immunoSEQ multiplex PCR, while TCRdb's copy carries only in-frame clones and drops some. The sample lists about 200,000 clones; about 85% were seen once. The sequenced sample consisted of peripheral blood. The receptor source for this set is a man between 40 and 49 years old with acute or convalescent COVID-19. Both conserved end residues are part of each CDR3. A D gene is named only where the DNA matches it firmly. Some rows have no size entry. The others give once, few or many, or a class for an expanded clone.

V,D,J,size,DNA,CDR3
TRBV4-3,.,TRBJ2-2,.,TGCGCCAGCAAGAGCGGCATTAACACCGGGGAGCTGTTTTTT,CASKSGINTGELFF
TRBV18,.,TRBJ1-1,.,TGTGCCAGCTCACCATCCATGGGCATGAACACTGAAGCTTTCTTT,CASSPSMGMNTEAFF
TRBV29-1,TRBD2,TRBJ2-3,once,TGCAGCGTTGAAAACGTGGATAGCGGGAGTAATACGCAGTATTTT,CSVENVDSGSNTQYF
TRBV18,.,TRBJ2-7,.,TGTGCCAGCTCACCAGAAAGTTCCCGGTTTTCCTACGAGCAGTACTTC,CASSPESSRFSYEQYF
TRBV4-1,.,TRBJ2-5,.,TGCGCCAGCAGCCATACGGGGATCCAAGAGACCCAGTACTTC,CASSHTGIQETQYF
TRBV7-8,TRBD1,TRBJ1-5,.,TGTGCCAGCAGCTCGGGACAGGCTAGCAATCAGCCCCAGCATTTT,CASSSGQASNQPQHF
TRBV3-1/TRBV3-2,.,TRBJ2-1,.,TGTGCCAGCAGCCAAGAGCTCGCGGGACCCTACAATGAGCAGTTCTTC,CASSQELAGPYNEQFF
TRBV5-4,TRBD2,TRBJ2-3,.,TGTGCCAGCAGCTCCGGACTAGCGGAAGGGGTCTCCACAGATACGCAGTATTTT,CASSSGLAEGVSTDTQYF
TRBV19,TRBD1,TRBJ1-1,.,TGTGCCAGTAGTCCAGGGGGCCAGGACAGTCACTTGAACACTGAAGCTTTCTTT,CASSPGGQDSHLNTEAFF
TRBV27,.,TRBJ2-6,once,TGTGCCAGCGCCGGCTCGGGATTTCGGGACGTCCTGACTTTC,CASAGSGFRDVLTF
TRBV27,.,TRBJ1-5,.,TGTGCCAGCAGTACCCCCGGGGGCAATCAGCCCCAGCATTTT,CASSTPGGNQPQHF
TRBV12-3/TRBV12-4,.,TRBJ2-5,.,TGTGCCAGCAGTGCAGGGGAGACCCAGTACTTC,CASSAGETQYF
TRBV2,TRBD1,TRBJ1-2,.,TGTGCCAGCAGGGTCGACAGGGTAGCAGACTATGGCTACACCTTC,CASRVDRVADYGYTF
TRBV5-1,TRBD2,TRBJ2-7,once,TGCGCCAGCAGCTGGGGACTAGCGGGAGCCTACGAGCAGTACTTC,CASSWGLAGAYEQYF
TRBV7-9,TRBD2,TRBJ2-3,.,TGTGCCAGCAGCTTAGGATACGGGGCTAGCGGACGCACAGATACGCAGTATTTT,CASSLGYGASGRTDTQYF
TRBV30,TRBD2,TRBJ2-2,.,TGTGCCTCTATAGCGGGGGGGCAAACCACCGGGGAGCTGTTTTTT,CASIAGGQTTGELFF